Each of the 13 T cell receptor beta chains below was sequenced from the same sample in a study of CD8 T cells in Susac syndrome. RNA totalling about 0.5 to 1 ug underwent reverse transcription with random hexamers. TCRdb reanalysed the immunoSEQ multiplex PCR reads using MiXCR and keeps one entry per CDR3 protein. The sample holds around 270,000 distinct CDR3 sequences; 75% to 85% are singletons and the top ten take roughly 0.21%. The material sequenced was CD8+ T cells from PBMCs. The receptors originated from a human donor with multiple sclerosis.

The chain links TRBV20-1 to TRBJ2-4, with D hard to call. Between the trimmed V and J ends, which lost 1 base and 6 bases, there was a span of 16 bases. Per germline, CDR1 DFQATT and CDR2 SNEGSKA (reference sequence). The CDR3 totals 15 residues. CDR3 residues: CSARARVGLVNIQYF. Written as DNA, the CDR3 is TGCAGTGCTAGAGCTCGGGTTGGGCTTGTAAACATTCAGTACTTC.

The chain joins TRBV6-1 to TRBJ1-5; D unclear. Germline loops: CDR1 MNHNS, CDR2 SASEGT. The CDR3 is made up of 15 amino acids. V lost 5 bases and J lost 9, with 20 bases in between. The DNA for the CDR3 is TGTGCCAGCAGTACACCGGGAGCTCTCGGCCCGCCCCAGCATTTT. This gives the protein CASSTPGALGPPQHF.

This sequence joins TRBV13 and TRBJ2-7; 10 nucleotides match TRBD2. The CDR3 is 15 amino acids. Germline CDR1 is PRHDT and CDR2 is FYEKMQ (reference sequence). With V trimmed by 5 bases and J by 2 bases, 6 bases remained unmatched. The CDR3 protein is CASSPPAGGPYEQYF. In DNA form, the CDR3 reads TGTGCCAGCAGCCCCCCAGCGGGAGGGCCCTACGAGCAGTACTTC.

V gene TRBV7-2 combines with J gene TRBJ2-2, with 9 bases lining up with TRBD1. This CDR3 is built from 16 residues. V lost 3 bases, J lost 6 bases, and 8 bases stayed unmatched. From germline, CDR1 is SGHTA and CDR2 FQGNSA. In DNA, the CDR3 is TGTGCCAGCAGCTTCACAGGGGGCGCGTGGCCCGGGGAGCTGTTTTTT. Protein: CASSFTGGAWPGELFF. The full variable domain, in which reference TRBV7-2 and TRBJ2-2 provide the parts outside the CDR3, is GAGVSQSPSNKVTEKGKDVELRCDPISGHTALYWYRQSLGQGLEFLIYFQGNSAPDKSGLPSDRFSAERTGGSVSTLTIQRTQQEDSAVYLCASSFTGGAWPGELFFGEGSRLTVL.

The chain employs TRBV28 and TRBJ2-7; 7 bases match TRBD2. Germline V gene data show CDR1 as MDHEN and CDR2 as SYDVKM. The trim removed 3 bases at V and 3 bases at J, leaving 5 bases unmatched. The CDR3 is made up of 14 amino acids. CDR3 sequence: CASSFLADYYEQYF. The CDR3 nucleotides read TGTGCCAGCAGTTTCCTAGCGGATTACTACGAGCAGTACTTC.

CDR3 DNA sequence: TGTGCCAGCAGAGGACTAGCGGGAGGATCCTACAATGAGCAGTTCTTC. Translation gives CASRGLAGGSYNEQFF. The chain combines TRBV6-2 or TRBV6-3 with TRBJ2-1; 14 nucleotides match TRBD2. The V gene end was trimmed by 6 bases and the J gene end by 1 base; junction bases not matched to a gene: 2. The CDR3 is made up of 16 amino acids. Per the germline V gene, CDR1 is MNHEY and CDR2 is SVGEGT.

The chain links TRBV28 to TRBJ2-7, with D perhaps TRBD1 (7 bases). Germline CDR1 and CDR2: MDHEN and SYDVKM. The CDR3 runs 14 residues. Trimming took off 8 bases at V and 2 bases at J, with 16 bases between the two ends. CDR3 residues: CASGGTEQAYEQYF. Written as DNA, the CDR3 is TGTGCCAGCGGAGGGACAGAGCAAGCCTACGAGCAGTACTTC.

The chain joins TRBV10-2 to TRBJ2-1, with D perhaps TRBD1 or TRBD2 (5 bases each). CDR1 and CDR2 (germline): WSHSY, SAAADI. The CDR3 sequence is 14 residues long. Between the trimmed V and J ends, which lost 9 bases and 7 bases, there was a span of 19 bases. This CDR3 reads CASTPGPLWNEQFF. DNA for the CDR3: TGCGCCAGTACCCCGGGACCTTTGTGGAATGAGCAGTTCTTC.

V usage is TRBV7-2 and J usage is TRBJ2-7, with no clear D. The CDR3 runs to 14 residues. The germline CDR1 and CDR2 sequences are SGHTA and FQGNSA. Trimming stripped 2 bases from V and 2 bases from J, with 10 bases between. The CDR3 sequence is CASSLMSVAYEQYF. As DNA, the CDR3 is TGTGCCAGCAGCTTAATGTCGGTGGCCTACGAGCAGTACTTC.

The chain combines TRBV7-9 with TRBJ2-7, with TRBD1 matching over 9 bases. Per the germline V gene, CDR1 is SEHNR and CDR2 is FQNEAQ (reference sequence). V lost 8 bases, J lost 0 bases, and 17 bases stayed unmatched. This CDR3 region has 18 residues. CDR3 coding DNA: TGTGCCAGCCGACCGGGCGGGACAGGGAGTGGGGCCTCCTACGAGCAGTACTTC. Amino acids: CASRPGGTGSGASYEQYF.

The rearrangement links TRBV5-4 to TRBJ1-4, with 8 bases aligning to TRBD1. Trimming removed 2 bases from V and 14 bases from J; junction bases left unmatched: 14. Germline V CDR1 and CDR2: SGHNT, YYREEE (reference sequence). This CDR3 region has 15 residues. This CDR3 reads CASSFGQGPGKYLFF. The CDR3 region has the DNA TGTGCCAGCAGCTTTGGACAGGGCCCCGGGAAGTATCTGTTTTTT.

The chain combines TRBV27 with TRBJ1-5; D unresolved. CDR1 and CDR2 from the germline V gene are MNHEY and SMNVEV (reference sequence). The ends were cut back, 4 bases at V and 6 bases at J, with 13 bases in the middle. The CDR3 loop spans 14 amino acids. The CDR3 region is CASSWSTSGQPQHF. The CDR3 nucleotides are TGTGCCAGCAGTTGGAGTACATCGGGTCAGCCCCAGCATTTT.

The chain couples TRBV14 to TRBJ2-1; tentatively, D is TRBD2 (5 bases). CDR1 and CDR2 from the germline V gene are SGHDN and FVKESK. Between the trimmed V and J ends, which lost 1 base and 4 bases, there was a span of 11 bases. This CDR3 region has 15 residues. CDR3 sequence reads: CASSQVEAVYNEQFF. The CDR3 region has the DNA TGTGCCAGCAGCCAAGTCGAAGCGGTATACAATGAGCAGTTCTTC. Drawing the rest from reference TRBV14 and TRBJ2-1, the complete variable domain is EAGVTQFPSHSVIEKGQTVTLRCDPISGHDNLYWYRRVMGKEIKFLLHFVKESKQDESGMPNNRFLAERTGGTYSTLKVQPAELEDSGVYFCASSQVEAVYNEQFFGPGTRLTVL.